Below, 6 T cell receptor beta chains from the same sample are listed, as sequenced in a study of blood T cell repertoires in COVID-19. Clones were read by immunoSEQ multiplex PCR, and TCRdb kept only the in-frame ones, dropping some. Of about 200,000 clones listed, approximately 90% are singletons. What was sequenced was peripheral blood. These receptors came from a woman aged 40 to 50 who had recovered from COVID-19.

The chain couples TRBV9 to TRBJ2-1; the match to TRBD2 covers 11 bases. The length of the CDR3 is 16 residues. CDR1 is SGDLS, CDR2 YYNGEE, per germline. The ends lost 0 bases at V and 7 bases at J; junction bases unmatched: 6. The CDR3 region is CASSVEGSGRANEQFF. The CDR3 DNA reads TGTGCCAGCAGCGTAGAGGGTAGCGGGAGGGCAAATGAGCAGTTCTTC.

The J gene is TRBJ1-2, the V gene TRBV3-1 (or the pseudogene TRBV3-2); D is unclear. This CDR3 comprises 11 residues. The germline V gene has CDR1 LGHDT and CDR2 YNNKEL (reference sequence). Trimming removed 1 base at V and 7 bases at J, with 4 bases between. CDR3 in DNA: TGTGCCAGCAGCCAAGTCGGTGGCTACACCTTC. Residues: CASSQVGGYTF.

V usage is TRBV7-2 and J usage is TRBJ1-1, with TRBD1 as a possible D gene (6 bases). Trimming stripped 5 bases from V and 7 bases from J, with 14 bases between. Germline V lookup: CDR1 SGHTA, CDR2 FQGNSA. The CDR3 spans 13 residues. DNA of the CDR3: TGTGCCAGCAGCCGGGGGGGCTTTGATGAAGCTTTCTTT. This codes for CASSRGGFDEAFF.

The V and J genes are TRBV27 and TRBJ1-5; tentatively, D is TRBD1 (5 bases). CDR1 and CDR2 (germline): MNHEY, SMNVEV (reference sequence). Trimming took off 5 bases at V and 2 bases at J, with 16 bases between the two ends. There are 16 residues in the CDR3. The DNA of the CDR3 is TGTGCCAGCAGTGGGGCCTCCCAGACGGGCAATCAGCCCCAGCATTTT. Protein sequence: CASSGASQTGNQPQHF.

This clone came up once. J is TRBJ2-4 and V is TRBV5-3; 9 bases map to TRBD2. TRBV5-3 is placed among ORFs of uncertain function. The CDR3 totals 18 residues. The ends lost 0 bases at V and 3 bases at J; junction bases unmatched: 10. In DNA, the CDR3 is TGTGCCAGAAGCTTGGATCCGCCTAGCGGGAAGGGCAAAAACATTCAGTACTTC. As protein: CARSLDPPSGKGKNIQYF.

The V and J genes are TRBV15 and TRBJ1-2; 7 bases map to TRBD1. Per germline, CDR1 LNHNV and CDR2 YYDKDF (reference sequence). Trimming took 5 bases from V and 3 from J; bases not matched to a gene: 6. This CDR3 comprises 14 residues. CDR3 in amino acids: CATSYGDRHYGYTF. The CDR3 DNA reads TGTGCCACCAGCTACGGGGACAGACACTATGGCTACACCTTC.